The rows below give T cell receptor beta chains drawn from one sample of a study of T cell responses to AZD1222 COVID-19 vaccine. Data came from immunoSEQ multiplex PCR; TCRdb stores just in-frame clones and leaves some out. The sample records fewer than 30,000 clones, roughly 78% being singletons. The sequences come from peripheral blood, collected on day 0 of AZD1222 vaccination. These TCRs come from an adult in good health. Both conserved end residues are part of each CDR3. Fields, in order: J gene, clone size, V gene, D gene, CDR3 DNA, CDR3 protein. D genes are given only for firm matches. Clone size is given for some rows only: seen once, a few or many times, or a class if the clone is expanded.

TRBJ1-6 | NA | TRBV5-1 | TRBD1 | TGCGCCAGCAGCTTGGTCGGGACAGTTAATTCACCCCTCCACTTT | CASSLVGTVNSPLHF
TRBJ1-4 | NA | TRBV12-3/TRBV12-4 | NA | TGTGCCAGCTCGTTCACAACTAATGAAAAACTGTTTTTT | CASSFTTNEKLFF
TRBJ1-3 | NA | TRBV7-2 | TRBD1 | TGTGCCAGCAGCTTAGCCCCCGGCAGGGGGGGAGGAAACACCATATATTTT | CASSLAPGRGGGNTIYF
TRBJ2-1 | NA | TRBV19 | TRBD2 | TGTGCCAGTACCATTACTAGCGGGGGTTACAATGAGCAGTTCTTC | CASTITSGGYNEQFF
TRBJ2-6 | NA | TRBV6-4 | NA | TGTGCCAGCAGTGACATGGCGGGGGCCAACGTCCTGACTTTC | CASSDMAGANVLTF
TRBJ2-3 | few | TRBV5-6 | NA | TGTGCCAGCAGCATGGGCGTCGGGGTAAAAGATACGCAGTATTTT | CASSMGVGVKDTQYF
TRBJ1-2 | few | TRBV7-8 | NA | TGTGCCAGCAGCTTAGTTCTCGGGGGAATCGGCTATGGCTACACCTTC | CASSLVLGGIGYGYTF
TRBJ1-2 | NA | TRBV6-5 | NA | TGTGCCAGCAGTTACTCTCCGACAGAGGCCTATGGCTACACCTTC | CASSYSPTEAYGYTF
TRBJ1-1 | NA | TRBV7-2 | NA | TGTGCCAGCAGCTCCAGACCAGGCACTGAAGCTTTCTTT | CASSSRPGTEAFF
TRBJ2-7 | NA | TRBV18 | TRBD1 | TGTGCCAGCTCACTGGGACAGACCCGCATCGAGCAGTACTTC | CASSLGQTRIEQYF
TRBJ1-5 | NA | TRBV2 | NA | TGTGCCAGCAGTGACAGGACGGAAAGGCCCCAGCATTTT | CASSDRTERPQHF
TRBJ2-7 | NA | TRBV18 | NA | TGTGCCAGCTTATACGGCCAGGGCCCCTACGAGCAGTACTTC | CASLYGQGPYEQYF
TRBJ1-3 | NA | TRBV7-9 | NA | TGTGCCAGCAGCTTAACGCGGCTGATCAAACTCTCTGGAAACACCATATATTTT | CASSLTRLIKLSGNTIYF
TRBJ2-3 | NA | TRBV5-1 | TRBD1 | TGCGCCAGCAGCTTGGCAATGACAGGGCGTACGCAGTATTTT | CASSLAMTGRTQYF
TRBJ1-3 | NA | TRBV7-2 | NA | TGTGCCAGCAGCTTATCAAGTCAGGGAAGAGGTTTTTGGGGAAACACCATATATTTT | CASSLSSQGRGFWGNTIYF
TRBJ2-1 | NA | TRBV19 | TRBD1 | TGTGCCAGCAGACAGGGAAATGCCTACAATGAGCAGTTCTTC | CASRQGNAYNEQFF
TRBJ1-1 | NA | TRBV24-1 | NA | TGTGCCACCAGTGATCCCACGGGGCCCACTGAAGCTTTCTTT | CATSDPTGPTEAFF
TRBJ2-5 | NA | TRBV7-2 | NA | TGTGCCAGCAGTTTTCGGGACCGCGTTCTCCAAGAGACCCAGTACTTC | CASSFRDRVLQETQYF
TRBJ2-7 | NA | TRBV2 | NA | TGTGCCAGCAGTGAAATCCAGGTCTGGGACGAGCAGTACTTC | CASSEIQVWDEQYF
TRBJ1-2 | NA | TRBV18 | TRBD1 | TGTGCCAGCTCAATTGGACAGGGCGATGGCTACACCTTC | CASSIGQGDGYTF
TRBJ2-3 | NA | TRBV6-5 | NA | TGTGCCAGCAGTTACTCGAGGCAGAACCCAGATACGCAGTATTTT | CASSYSRQNPDTQYF
TRBJ2-5 | NA | TRBV2 | TRBD2 | TGTGCCAGCAGTTCTCGACTAGCGGGGGGTGGGACCCAGTACTTC | CASSSRLAGGGTQYF
TRBJ2-3 | NA | TRBV24-1 | TRBD2 | TGTGCCACCAGTGCCTTAGCGGGAGTAACAGATACGCAGTATTTT | CATSALAGVTDTQYF
TRBJ2-7 | NA | TRBV6-5 | NA | TGTGCCACGATATCCCAGGGAATCGAGCAGTACTTC | CATISQGIEQYF
TRBJ2-1 | once | TRBV7-9 | NA | TGTGCCAGCAGCTCGGGACTTCTAAGGAATGAGCAGTTCTTC | CASSSGLLRNEQFF
TRBJ1-1 | NA | TRBV19 | NA | TGTGCCAGTAAGTGGCAGGGGTGGACTGAAGCTTTCTTT | CASKWQGWTEAFF
TRBJ1-2 | NA | TRBV7-9 | NA | TGTGCCAGCAGCTTAGCGTCGGAAGACTATGGCTACACCTTC | CASSLASEDYGYTF
TRBJ2-7 | NA | TRBV5-1 | NA | TGCGCCAGCAGCTTCGGGACAATCGGCTACGAGCAGTACTTC | CASSFGTIGYEQYF
TRBJ2-4 | NA | TRBV6-5 | TRBD2 | TGTGCCAGCAATTTGGGGGGGACCAAAAACATTCAGTACTTC | CASNLGGTKNIQYF